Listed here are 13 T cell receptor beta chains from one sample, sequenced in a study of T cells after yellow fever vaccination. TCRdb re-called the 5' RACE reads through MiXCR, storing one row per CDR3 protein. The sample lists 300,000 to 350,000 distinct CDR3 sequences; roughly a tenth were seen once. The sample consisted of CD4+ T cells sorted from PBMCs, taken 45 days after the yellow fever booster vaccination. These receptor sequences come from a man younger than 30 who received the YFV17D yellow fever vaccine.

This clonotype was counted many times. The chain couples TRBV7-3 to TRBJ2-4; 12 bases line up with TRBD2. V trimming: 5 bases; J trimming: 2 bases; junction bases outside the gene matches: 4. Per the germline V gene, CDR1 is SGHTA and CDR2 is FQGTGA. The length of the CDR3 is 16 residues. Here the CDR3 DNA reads TGTGCCAGCAGCCGTACTAGCGGGGGGTCCAAAAACATTCAGTACTTC. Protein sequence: CASSRTSGGSKNIQYF.

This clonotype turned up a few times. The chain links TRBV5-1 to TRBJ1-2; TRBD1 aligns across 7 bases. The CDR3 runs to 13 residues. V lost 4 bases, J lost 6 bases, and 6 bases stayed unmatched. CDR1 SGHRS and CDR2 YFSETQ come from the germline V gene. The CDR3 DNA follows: TGCGCCAGCAGCCCGACAGGGCCCGATGGCTACACCTTC. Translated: CASSPTGPDGYTF.

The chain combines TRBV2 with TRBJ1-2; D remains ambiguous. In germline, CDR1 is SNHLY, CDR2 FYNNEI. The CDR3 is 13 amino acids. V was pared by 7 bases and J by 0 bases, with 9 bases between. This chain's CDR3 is CASKASPNYGYTF. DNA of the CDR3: TGTGCCAGCAAGGCAAGCCCTAACTATGGCTACACCTTC.

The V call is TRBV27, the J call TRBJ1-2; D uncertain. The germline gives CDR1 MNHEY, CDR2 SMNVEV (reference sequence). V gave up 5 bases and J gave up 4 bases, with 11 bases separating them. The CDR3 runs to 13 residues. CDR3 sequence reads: CASSRRSGYGYTF. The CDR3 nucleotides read TGTGCCAGCAGTCGTCGAAGCGGCTATGGCTACACCTTC.

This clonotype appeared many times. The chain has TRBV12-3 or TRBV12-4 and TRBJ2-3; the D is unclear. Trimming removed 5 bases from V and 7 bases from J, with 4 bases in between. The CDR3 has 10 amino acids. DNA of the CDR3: TGTGCCAGCAGTCTCCATACGCAGTATTTT. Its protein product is CASSLHTQYF.

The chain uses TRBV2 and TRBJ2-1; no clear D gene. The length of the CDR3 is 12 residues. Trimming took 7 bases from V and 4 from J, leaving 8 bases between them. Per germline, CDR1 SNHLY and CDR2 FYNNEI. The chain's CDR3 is CASTSRYNEQFF. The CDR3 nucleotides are TGTGCCAGCACCTCGCGGTACAATGAGCAGTTCTTC.

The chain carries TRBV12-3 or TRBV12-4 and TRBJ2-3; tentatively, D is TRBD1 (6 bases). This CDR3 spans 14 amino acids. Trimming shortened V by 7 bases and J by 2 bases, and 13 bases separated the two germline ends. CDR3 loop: CASIPGHSTDTQYF. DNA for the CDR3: TGTGCCAGCATACCGGGACACTCCACAGATACGCAGTATTTT.

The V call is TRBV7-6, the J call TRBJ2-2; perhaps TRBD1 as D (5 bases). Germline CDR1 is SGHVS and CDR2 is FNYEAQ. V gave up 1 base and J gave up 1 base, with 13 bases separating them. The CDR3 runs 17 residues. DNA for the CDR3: TGTGCCAGCAGCTTAGGTAGTAACAGGCAGAACACCGGGGAGCTGTTTTTT. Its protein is CASSLGSNRQNTGELFF.

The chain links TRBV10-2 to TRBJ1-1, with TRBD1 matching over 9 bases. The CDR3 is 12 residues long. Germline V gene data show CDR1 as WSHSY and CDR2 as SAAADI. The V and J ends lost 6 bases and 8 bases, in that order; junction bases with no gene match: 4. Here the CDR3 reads CASRDRGQEAFF. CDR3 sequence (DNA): TGCGCCAGCAGGGACAGGGGCCAAGAAGCTTTCTTT.

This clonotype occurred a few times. The CDR3 region is CASSLAALQGTYEQYF. The CDR3 DNA is TGTGCCAGCAGCTTAGCCGCGTTACAGGGAACCTACGAGCAGTACTTC. The chain employs TRBV7-2 and TRBJ2-7, with D possibly being TRBD1 (6 bases). The V gene's germline CDR1 is SGHTA and CDR2 FQGNSA. Trimming removed 0 bases from V and 2 bases from J, with 14 bases in between. The CDR3 is made up of 16 amino acids.

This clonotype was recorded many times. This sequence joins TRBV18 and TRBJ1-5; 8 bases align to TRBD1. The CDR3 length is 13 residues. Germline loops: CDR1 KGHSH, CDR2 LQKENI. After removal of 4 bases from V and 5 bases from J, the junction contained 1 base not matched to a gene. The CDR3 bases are TGTGCCAGCTCACAACAGGGGGATCAGCCCCAGCATTTT. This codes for CASSQQGDQPQHF.

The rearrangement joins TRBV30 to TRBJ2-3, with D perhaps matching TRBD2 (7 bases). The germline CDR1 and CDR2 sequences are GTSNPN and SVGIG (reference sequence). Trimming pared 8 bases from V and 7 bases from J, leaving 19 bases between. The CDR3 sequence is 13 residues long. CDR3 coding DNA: TGTGCCCAGGGGCTAGCGGTGGGGAATACGCAGTATTTT. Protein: CAQGLAVGNTQYF.

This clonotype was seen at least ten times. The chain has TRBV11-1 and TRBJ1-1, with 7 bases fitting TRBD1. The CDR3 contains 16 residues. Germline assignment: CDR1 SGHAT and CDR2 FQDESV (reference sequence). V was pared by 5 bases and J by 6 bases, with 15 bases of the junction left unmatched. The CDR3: CASSRGDSFLFAEAFF. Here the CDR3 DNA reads TGTGCCAGCAGCCGTGGGGACAGCTTTTTATTCGCTGAAGCTTTCTTT.